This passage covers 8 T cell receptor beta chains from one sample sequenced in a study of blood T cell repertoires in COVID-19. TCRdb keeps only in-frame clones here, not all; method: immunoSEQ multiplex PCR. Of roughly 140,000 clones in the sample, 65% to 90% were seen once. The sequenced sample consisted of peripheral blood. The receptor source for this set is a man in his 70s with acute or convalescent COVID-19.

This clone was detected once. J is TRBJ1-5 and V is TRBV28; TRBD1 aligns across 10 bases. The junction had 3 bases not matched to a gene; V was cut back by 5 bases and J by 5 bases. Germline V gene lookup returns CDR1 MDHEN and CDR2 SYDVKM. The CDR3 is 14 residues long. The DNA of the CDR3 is TGTGCCAGCAGTCCCGGGACAGGGGATCAGCCCCAGCATTTT. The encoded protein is CASSPGTGDQPQHF.

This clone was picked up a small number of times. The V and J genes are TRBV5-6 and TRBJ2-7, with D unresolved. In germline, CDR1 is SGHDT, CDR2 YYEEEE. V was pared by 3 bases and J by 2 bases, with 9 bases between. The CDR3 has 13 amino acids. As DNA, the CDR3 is TGTGCCAGCAGCTCCCGACTGGCCTACGAGCAGTACTTC. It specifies CASSSRLAYEQYF. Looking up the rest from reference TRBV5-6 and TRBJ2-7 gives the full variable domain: DAGVTQSPTHLIKTRGQQVTLRCSPKSGHDTVSWYQQALGQGPQFIFQYYEEEERQRGNFPDRFSGHQFPNYSSELNVNALLLGDSALYLCASSSRLAYEQYFGPGTRLTVT.

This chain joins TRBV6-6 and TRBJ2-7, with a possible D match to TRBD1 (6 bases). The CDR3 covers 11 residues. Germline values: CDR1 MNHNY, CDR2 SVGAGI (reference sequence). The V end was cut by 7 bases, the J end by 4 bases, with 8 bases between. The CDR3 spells CASNRGYEQYF. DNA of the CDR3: TGTGCCAGCAATAGGGGGTACGAGCAGTACTTC.

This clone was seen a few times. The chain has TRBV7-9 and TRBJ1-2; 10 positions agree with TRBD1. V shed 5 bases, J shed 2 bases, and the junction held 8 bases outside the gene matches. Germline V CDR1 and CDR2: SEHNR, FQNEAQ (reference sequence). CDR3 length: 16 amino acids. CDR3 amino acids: CASSGRDRGLNYGYTF. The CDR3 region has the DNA TGTGCCAGCAGCGGCCGGGACAGGGGCCTCAACTATGGCTACACCTTC.

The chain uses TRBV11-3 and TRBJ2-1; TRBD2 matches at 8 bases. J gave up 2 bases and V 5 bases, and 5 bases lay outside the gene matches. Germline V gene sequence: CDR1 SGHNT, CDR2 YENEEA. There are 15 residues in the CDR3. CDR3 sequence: CASSAREGAYNEQFF. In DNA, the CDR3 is TGTGCCAGCAGCGCACGGGAGGGTGCCTACAATGAGCAGTTCTTC.

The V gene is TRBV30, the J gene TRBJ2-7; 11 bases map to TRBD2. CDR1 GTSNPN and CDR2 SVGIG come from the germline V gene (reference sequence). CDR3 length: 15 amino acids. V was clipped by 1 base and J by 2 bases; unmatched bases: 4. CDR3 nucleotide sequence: TGTGCCTGGAGTGGTGGGACTAGCGGTCCCTACGAGCAGTACTTC. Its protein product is CAWSGGTSGPYEQYF.

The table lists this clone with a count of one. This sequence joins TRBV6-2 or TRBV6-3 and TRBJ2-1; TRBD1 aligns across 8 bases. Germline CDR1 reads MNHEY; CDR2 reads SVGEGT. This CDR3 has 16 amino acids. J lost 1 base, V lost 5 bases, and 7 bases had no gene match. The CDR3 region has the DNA TGTGCCAGCAGTCAACAGGGGGTTTTGTCCTACAATGAGCAGTTCTTC. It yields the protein CASSQQGVLSYNEQFF.

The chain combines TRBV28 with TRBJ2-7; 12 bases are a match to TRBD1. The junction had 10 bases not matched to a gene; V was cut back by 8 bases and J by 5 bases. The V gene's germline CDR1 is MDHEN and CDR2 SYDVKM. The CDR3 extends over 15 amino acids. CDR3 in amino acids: CASEKMGQGAHEQYF. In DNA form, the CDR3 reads TGTGCCAGCGAAAAGATGGGACAGGGGGCACACGAGCAGTACTTC.